This T cell receptor (beta chain) was profiled in a study of blood T cell repertoires in COVID-19. Which cohort a participant joined came from the clinical history participants gave. Method: immunoSEQ multiplex PCR; TCRdb's copy keeps in-frame clones and lacks some. The sample has 250,000 to 350,000 clones, approximately 90% seen once. The source of this sequence is a woman aged 60-75 years in a cohort exposed to, infected with or recovered from COVID-19 (not recorded which). Sequenced material: PBMCs or T cells enriched from blood (not recorded which).

The CDR3 DNA is TGTGCCAGCTCCAAGGGGCCGAACACTGAAGCTTTCTTT. Its protein is CASSKGPNTEAFF. The V call is TRBV7-3, the J call TRBJ1-1, with a tentative D call TRBD1 (5 bases). CDR1 and CDR2 from the germline V gene are SGHTA and FQGTGA. Deletions cut 8 bases from V and 1 base from J, with 11 bases between. CDR3 length equals 13 residues.